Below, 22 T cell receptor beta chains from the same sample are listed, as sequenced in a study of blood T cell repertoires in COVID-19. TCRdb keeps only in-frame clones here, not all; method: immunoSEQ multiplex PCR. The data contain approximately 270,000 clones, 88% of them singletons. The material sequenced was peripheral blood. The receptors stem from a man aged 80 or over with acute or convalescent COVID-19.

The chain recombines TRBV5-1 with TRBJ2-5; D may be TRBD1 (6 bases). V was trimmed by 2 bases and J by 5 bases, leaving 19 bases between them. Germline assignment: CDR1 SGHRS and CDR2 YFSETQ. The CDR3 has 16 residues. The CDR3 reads CASSFGQTVQGETQYF. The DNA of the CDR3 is TGCGCCAGCAGCTTTGGACAGACAGTTCAGGGGGAGACCCAGTACTTC.

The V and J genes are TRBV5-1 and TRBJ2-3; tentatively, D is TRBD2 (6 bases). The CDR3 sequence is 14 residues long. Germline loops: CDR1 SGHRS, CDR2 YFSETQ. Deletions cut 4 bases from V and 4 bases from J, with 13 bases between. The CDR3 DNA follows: TGCGCCAGCAGCCTAAGACTAGTTCCAGATACGCAGTATTTT. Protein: CASSLRLVPDTQYF.

The CDR3 loop reads CASSSTSGVAVNEQFF. CDR3 bases: TGTGCCAGCAGCTCAACTAGCGGGGTAGCAGTTAATGAGCAGTTCTTC. V and J are TRBV7-6 and TRBJ2-1; 10 bases are a match to TRBD2. CDR3 size: 16 residues. Germline V gives CDR1 SGHVS, CDR2 FNYEAQ. V lost 4 bases, J lost 7 bases, and 10 bases stayed unmatched.

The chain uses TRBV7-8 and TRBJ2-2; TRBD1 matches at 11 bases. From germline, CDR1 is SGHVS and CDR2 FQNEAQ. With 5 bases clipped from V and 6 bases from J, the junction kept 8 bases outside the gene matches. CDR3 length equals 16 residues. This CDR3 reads CASSPRTGGRAGELFF. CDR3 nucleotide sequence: TGTGCCAGCAGCCCTAGGACAGGGGGCCGGGCCGGGGAGCTGTTTTTT. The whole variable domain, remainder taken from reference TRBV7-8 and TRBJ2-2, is GAGVSQSPRYKVAKRGQDVALRCDPISGHVSLFWYQQALGQGPEFLTYFQNEAQLDKSGLPSDRFFAERPEGSVSTLKIQRTQQEDSAVYLCASSPRTGGRAGELFFGEGSRLTVL.

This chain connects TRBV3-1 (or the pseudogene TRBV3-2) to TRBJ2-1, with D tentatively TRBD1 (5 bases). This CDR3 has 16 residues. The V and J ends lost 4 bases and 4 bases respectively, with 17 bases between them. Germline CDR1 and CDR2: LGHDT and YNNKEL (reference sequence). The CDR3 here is CASSRVGKGLYNEQFF. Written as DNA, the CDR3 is TGTGCCAGCAGCCGCGTGGGGAAGGGGCTTTACAATGAGCAGTTCTTC.

Here the CDR3 reads CASSQYSRSSNQPQHF. In DNA, the CDR3 is TGTGCCAGCTCACAATATAGCAGATCCTCCAATCAGCCCCAGCATTTT. The chain links TRBV18 to TRBJ1-5; D unresolved. V shed 4 bases and J shed 3 bases, with 16 bases lying between them. Germline values: CDR1 KGHSH, CDR2 LQKENI. The CDR3 covers 16 residues.

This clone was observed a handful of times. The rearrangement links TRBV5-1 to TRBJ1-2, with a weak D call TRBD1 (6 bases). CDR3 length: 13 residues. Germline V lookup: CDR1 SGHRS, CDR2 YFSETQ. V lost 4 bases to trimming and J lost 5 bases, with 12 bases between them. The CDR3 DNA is TGCGCCAGCAGCGTCGACAGGTTATATGGCTACACCTTC. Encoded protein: CASSVDRLYGYTF.

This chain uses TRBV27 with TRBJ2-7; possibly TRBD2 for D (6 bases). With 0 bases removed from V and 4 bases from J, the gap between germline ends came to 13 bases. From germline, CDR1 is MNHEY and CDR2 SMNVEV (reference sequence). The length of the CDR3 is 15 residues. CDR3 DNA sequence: TGTGCCAGCAGTTTATCTAGCGGAGGCGGGTACGAGCAGTACTTC. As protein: CASSLSSGGGYEQYF.

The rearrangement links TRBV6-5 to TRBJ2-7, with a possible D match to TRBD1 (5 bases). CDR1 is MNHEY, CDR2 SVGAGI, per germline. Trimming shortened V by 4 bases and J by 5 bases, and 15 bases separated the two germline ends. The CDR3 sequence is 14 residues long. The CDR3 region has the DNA TGTGCCAGCAGTTCAGTCGGTATAGGGGACGAGCAGTACTTC. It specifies CASSSVGIGDEQYF.

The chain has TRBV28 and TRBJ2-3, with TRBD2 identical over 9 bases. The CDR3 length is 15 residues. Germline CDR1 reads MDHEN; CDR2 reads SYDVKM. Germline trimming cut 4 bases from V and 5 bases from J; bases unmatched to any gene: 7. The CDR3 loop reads CASSSAREGLDTQYF. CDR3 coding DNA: TGTGCCAGCAGTTCAGCGCGGGAGGGTTTAGATACGCAGTATTTT.

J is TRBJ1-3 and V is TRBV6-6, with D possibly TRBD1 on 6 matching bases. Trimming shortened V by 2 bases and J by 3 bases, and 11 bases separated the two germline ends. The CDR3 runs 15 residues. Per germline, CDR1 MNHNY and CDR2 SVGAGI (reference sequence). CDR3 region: CASSYAGAYGNTIYF. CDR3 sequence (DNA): TGTGCCAGCAGTTACGCGGGGGCGTATGGAAACACCATATATTTT.

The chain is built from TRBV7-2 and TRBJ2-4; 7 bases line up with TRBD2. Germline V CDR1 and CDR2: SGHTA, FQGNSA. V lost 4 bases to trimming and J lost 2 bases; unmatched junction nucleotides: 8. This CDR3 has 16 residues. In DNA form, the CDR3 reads TGTGCCAGCAGCTATATGGGGAGGGGTCCCAAAAACATTCAGTACTTC. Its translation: CASSYMGRGPKNIQYF. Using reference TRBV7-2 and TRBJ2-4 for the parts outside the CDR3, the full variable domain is GAGVSQSPSNKVTEKGKDVELRCDPISGHTALYWYRQSLGQGLEFLIYFQGNSAPDKSGLPSDRFSAERTGGSVSTLTIQRTQQEDSAVYLCASSYMGRGPKNIQYFGAGTRLSVL.

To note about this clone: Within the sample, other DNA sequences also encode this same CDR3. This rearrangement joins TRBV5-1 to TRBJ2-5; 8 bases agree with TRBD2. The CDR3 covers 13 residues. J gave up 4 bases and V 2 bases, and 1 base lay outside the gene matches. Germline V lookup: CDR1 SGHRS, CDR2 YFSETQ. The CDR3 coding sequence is TGCGCCAGCAGCTTCGGGGGGGGAGAGACCCAGTACTTC. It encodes CASSFGGGETQYF.

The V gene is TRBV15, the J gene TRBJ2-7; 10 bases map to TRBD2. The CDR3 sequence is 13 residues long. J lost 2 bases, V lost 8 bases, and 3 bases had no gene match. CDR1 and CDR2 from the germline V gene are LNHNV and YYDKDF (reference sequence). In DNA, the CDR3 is TGTGCCACCGGACTAGCGGCAACCTACGAGCAGTACTTC. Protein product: CATGLAATYEQYF.

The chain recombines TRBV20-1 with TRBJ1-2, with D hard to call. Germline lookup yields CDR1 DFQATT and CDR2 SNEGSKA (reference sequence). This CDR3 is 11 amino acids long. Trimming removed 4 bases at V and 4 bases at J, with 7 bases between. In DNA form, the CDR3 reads TGCAGTGCTACAGGAATCTATGGCTACACCTTC. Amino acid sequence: CSATGIYGYTF.

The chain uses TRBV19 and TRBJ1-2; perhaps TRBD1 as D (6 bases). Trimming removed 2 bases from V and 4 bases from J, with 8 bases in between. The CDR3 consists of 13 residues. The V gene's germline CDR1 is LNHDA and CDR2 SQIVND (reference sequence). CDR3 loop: CASSIRTVYGYTF. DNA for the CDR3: TGTGCCAGTAGTATACGGACAGTCTATGGCTACACCTTC.

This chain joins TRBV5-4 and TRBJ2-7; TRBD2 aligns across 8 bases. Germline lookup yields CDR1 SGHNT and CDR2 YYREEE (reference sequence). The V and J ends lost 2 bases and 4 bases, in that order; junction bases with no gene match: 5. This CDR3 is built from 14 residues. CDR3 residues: CASSLAGALYEQYF. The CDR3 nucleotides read TGTGCCAGCAGCTTAGCGGGGGCCCTATACGAGCAGTACTTC.

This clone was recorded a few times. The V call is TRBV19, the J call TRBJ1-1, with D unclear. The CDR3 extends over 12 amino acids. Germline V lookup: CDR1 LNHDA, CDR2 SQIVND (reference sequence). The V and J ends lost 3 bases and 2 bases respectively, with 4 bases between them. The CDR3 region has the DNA TGTGCCAGTAGTATGGGCAACACTGAAGCTTTCTTT. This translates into CASSMGNTEAFF.

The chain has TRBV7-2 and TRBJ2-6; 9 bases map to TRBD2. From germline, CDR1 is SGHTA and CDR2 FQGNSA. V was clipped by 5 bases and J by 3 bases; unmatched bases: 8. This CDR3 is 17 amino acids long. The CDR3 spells CASSGVAGVLGANVLTF. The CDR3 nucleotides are TGTGCCAGCAGCGGGGTAGCGGGAGTACTTGGGGCCAACGTCCTGACTTTC.

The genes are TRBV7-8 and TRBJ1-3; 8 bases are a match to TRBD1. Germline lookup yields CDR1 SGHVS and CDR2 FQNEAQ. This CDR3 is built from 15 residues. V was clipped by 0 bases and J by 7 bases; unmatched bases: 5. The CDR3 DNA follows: TGTGCCAGCAGCTTAGCGACAGGGGCTCGCAACACCATATATTTT. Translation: CASSLATGARNTIYF.

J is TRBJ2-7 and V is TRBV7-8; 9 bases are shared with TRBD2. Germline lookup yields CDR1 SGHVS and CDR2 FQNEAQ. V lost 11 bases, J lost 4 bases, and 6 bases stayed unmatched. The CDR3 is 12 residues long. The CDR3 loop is CAAGTSSYEQYF. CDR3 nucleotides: TGTGCCGCGGGGACTAGCAGTTACGAGCAGTACTTC. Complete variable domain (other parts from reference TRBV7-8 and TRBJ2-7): GAGVSQSPRYKVAKRGQDVALRCDPISGHVSLFWYQQALGQGPEFLTYFQNEAQLDKSGLPSDRFFAERPEGSVSTLKIQRTQQEDSAVYLCAAGTSSYEQYFGPGTRLTVT.

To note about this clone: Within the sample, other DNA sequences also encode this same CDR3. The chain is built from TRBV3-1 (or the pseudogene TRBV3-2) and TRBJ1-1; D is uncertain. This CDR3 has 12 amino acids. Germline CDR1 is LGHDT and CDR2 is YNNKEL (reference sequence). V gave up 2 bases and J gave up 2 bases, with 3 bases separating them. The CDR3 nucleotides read TGTGCCAGCAGCCAAAGCAACACTGAAGCTTTCTTT. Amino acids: CASSQSNTEAFF.